Listed below are T cell receptor beta chains from one sample, sequenced in a study of blood T cell repertoires in COVID-19. Method: immunoSEQ multiplex PCR; TCRdb's copy keeps in-frame clones and lacks some. This table holds 87,000 or so clones, roughly 91% found once. Material: peripheral blood. The receptors come from a woman older than 75 with acute or convalescent COVID-19. Both conserved end residues are part of each CDR3. Some rows have no size entry. The others give once, few or many, or a class for an expanded clone.

TRBJ2-2 | few | TRBV6-1 | CASSARRTANTGELFF
TRBJ1-4 | NA | TRBV9 | CASSPTGTGNEKLFF
TRBJ1-6 | NA | TRBV15 | CATSGGQGVYNSPLHF
TRBJ1-4 | NA | TRBV30 | CAWSRMGEKLFF
TRBJ1-2 | NA | TRBV10-3 | CAISESGGSYGYTF
TRBJ2-7 | NA | TRBV30 | CAWSPMGQRVSYEQYF
TRBJ2-2 | NA | TRBV29-1 | CSVGRSTGELFF
TRBJ2-5 | few | TRBV19 | CASSILSGGGQETQYF
TRBJ1-1 | NA | TRBV5-8 | CASSLEGGRTEAFF
TRBJ1-5 | few | TRBV7-2 | CASTRLGGNSNQPQHF